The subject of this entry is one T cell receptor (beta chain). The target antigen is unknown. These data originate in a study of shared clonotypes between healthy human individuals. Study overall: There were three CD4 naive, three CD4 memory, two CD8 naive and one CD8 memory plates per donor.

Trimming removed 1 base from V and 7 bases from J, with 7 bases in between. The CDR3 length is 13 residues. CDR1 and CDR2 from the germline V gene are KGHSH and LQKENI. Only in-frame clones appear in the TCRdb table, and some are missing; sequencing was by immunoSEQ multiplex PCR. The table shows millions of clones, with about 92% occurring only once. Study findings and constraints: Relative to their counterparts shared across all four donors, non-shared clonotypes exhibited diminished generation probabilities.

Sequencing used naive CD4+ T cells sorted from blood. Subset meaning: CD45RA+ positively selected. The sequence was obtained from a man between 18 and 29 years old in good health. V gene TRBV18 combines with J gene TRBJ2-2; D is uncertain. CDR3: CASSPLVDGELFF. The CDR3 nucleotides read TGTGCCAGCTCACCACTCGTGGACGGGGAGCTGTTTTTT. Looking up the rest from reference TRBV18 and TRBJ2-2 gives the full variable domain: NAGVMQNPRHLVRRRGQEARLRCSPMKGHSHVYWYRQLPEEGLKFMVYLQKENIIDESGMPKERFSAEFPKEGPSILRIQQVVRGDSAAYFCASSPLVDGELFFGEGSRLTVL.